These 22 T cell receptor beta chains came from one sample sequenced in a study of shared clonotypes between healthy human individuals. Clones were sequenced by immunoSEQ multiplex PCR, and TCRdb holds only the in-frame ones, with some missing. The data show about 2.4 million clones, with approximately 94% seen just once and 0.13% to 0.15% held by the top ten. The sample was naive CD4+ T cells sorted from blood. The subset denotes: CD45RA+ positively selected. These receptors originate from a young man in good health.

The V gene is TRBV5-4, the J gene TRBJ2-5; 12 bases are a match to TRBD2. This CDR3 comprises 16 residues. V shed 3 bases and J 1 base; nucleotides not matched to a gene: 4. The V gene's germline CDR1 is SGHNT and CDR2 YYREEE (reference sequence). The CDR3 bases are TGTGCCAGCAGCTATGGACTAGCGGGGTCCCAAGAGACCCAGTACTTC. Amino acid sequence: CASSYGLAGSQETQYF.

This clone occurred once. Written as DNA, the CDR3 is TGTGCCAGCGGCAGCCGGGACTTCCTCTACGAGCAGTACTTC. It yields the protein CASGSRDFLYEQYF. The chain couples TRBV6-4 to TRBJ2-7; perhaps TRBD2 as D (6 bases). V shed 8 bases and J shed 3 bases, with 17 bases lying between them. Germline CDR1 and CDR2: MRHNA and SNTAGT. The CDR3 sequence is 14 residues long.

V gene TRBV18 combines with J gene TRBJ1-4; unclear D gene. Per the germline V gene, CDR1 is KGHSH and CDR2 is LQKENI. The CDR3 length is 13 residues. Trimming pared 2 bases from V and 6 bases from J, leaving 7 bases between. The CDR3 DNA follows: TGTGCCAGCTCACCATCGGCCGATGAAAAACTGTTTTTT. Translation gives CASSPSADEKLFF. Full variable domain (rest looked up from reference TRBV18 and TRBJ1-4): NAGVMQNPRHLVRRRGQEARLRCSPMKGHSHVYWYRQLPEEGLKFMVYLQKENIIDESGMPKERFSAEFPKEGPSILRIQQVVRGDSAAYFCASSPSADEKLFFGSGTQLSVL.

The V call is TRBV2, the J call TRBJ2-2; 9 nucleotides match TRBD2. Germline lookup yields CDR1 SNHLY and CDR2 FYNNEI. V was clipped by 4 bases and J by 0 bases; unmatched bases: 6. The length of the CDR3 is 17 residues. CDR3 bases: TGTGCCAGCAGTGGGCGGACTAGCGTATCGAACACCGGGGAGCTGTTTTTT. Its protein product is CASSGRTSVSNTGELFF. The full variable domain, in which reference TRBV2 and TRBJ2-2 provide the parts outside the CDR3, is EPEVTQTPSHQVTQMGQEVILRCVPISNHLYFYWYRQILGQKVEFLVSFYNNEISEKSEIFDDQFSVERPDGSNFTLKIRSTKLEDSAMYFCASSGRTSVSNTGELFFGEGSRLTVL.

The count of this clone is one. The same CDR3 can be traced to other DNA sequences in this sample. The chain recombines TRBV5-1 with TRBJ1-1; TRBD1 agrees at 10 bases. The trim removed 4 bases at V and 1 base at J, leaving 4 bases unmatched. The germline CDR1 and CDR2 sequences are SGHRS and YFSETQ. The CDR3 is 15 residues long. CDR3 in amino acids: CASSPRTGGNTEAFF. CDR3 nucleotides: TGCGCCAGCAGCCCTAGGACAGGGGGGAACACTGAAGCTTTCTTT.

The chain links TRBV7-9 to TRBJ2-1, with 14 nucleotides matching TRBD2. The CDR3 runs 19 residues. Germline V lookup: CDR1 SEHNR, CDR2 FQNEAQ (reference sequence). The trim removed 4 bases at V and 4 bases at J, leaving 12 bases unmatched. The DNA for the CDR3 is TGTGCCAGCAGCTCAGGGGGGACTAGCGGGAGAATTGGGTACAATGAGCAGTTCTTC. Translation: CASSSGGTSGRIGYNEQFF.

This chain links TRBV6-1 with TRBJ1-5; TRBD1 aligns across 7 bases. Germline V lookup: CDR1 MNHNS, CDR2 SASEGT. J was trimmed by 2 bases and V by 4 bases; bases with no gene match: 8. This CDR3 contains 16 residues. The CDR3 protein is CASSGDRSNGNQPQHF. The CDR3 DNA is TGTGCCAGCAGTGGGGACAGATCAAATGGCAATCAGCCCCAGCATTTT.

Details on this clone: Other DNA sequences from this sample encode an identical CDR3 as well. V is TRBV6-6 and J is TRBJ1-2; no reliable D call. V was trimmed by 2 bases and J by 4 bases, leaving 8 bases between them. The CDR3 is 13 residues long. Germline V gene data show CDR1 as MNHNY and CDR2 as SVGAGI (reference sequence). This CDR3 reads CASSYEGSYGYTF. The CDR3 bases are TGTGCCAGCAGTTACGAAGGGAGCTATGGCTACACCTTC.

V and J are TRBV5-6 and TRBJ2-7, with 8 bases fitting TRBD2. Germline loops: CDR1 SGHDT, CDR2 YYEEEE. The CDR3 loop spans 16 amino acids. Trimming took 4 bases from V and 1 from J; bases not matched to a gene: 10. The CDR3 DNA follows: TGTGCCAGCAGCCAATGGGGGCTAGCGGGTTCCTACGAGCAGTACTTC. Translation gives CASSQWGLAGSYEQYF. Variable domain in full (rest from reference TRBV5-6 and TRBJ2-7): DAGVTQSPTHLIKTRGQQVTLRCSPKSGHDTVSWYQQALGQGPQFIFQYYEEEERQRGNFPDRFSGHQFPNYSSELNVNALLLGDSALYLCASSQWGLAGSYEQYFGPGTRLTVT.

This chain connects TRBV28 to TRBJ1-4; TRBD1 matches at 8 bases. The junction had 8 bases not matched to a gene; V was cut back by 8 bases and J by 3 bases. The CDR3 sequence is 15 residues long. The germline V gene has CDR1 MDHEN and CDR2 SYDVKM. This chain's CDR3 is CASAFRGQANEKLFF. CDR3 nucleotides: TGTGCCAGCGCCTTCAGGGGGCAGGCTAATGAAAAACTGTTTTTT.

CDR3 DNA sequence: TGTGCCAGCACCCCAGGGGGCGGGAGGGCCGGTCTAAATGAGCAGTTCTTC. It translates to CASTPGGGRAGLNEQFF. This chain joins TRBV11-3 and TRBJ2-1; D perhaps matches TRBD2 (9 bases). Trimming stripped 7 bases from V and 7 bases from J, with 26 bases between. CDR1 SGHNT and CDR2 YENEEA come from the germline V gene. The CDR3 consists of 17 residues.

The rearrangement joins TRBV11-2 to TRBJ2-7; 8 nucleotides align to TRBD2. Germline V gene sequence: CDR1 SGHAT, CDR2 FQNNGV. V was pared by 2 bases and J by 7 bases, with 4 bases of the junction left unmatched. The CDR3 is made up of 13 amino acids. The CDR3 DNA reads TGTGCCAGCAGCTTATCGTTAGCGGGAGAGCAGTACTTC. Translation gives CASSLSLAGEQYF. The full variable domain, with the rest looked up from reference TRBV11-2 and TRBJ2-7, is EAGVAQSPRYKIIEKRQSVAFWCNPISGHATLYWYQQILGQGPKLLIQFQNNGVVDDSQLPKDRFSAERLKGVDSTLKIQPAKLEDSAVYLCASSLSLAGEQYFGPGTRLTVT.

CDR3 sequence (DNA): TGTGCCAGCAGTTACACCGACAACCGCTCTGGAAACACCATATATTTT. Translating it yields CASSYTDNRSGNTIYF. The gene calls are TRBV6-6 and TRBJ1-3; D unresolved. The CDR3 contains 16 residues. The germline CDR1 and CDR2 sequences are MNHNY and SVGAGI (reference sequence). V was cut by 2 bases and J by 0 bases, with 11 bases left in between.

The chain recombines TRBV19 with TRBJ1-2; TRBD1 matches at 9 bases. CDR3 length: 15 amino acids. V shed 4 bases and J 7 bases; nucleotides not matched to a gene: 10. Germline CDR1 LNHDA, CDR2 SQIVND (reference sequence). The CDR3 sequence: CASSTAGTGFLGYTF. In DNA form, the CDR3 reads TGTGCCAGTAGTACCGCCGGGACAGGGTTTCTTGGCTACACCTTC.

This chain links TRBV4-1 with TRBJ2-1; tentatively, D is TRBD2 (5 bases). The V end lost 0 bases, the J end lost 6 bases, and 18 bases lay between the germline ends. The CDR3 loop spans 17 amino acids. CDR1 is MGHRA and CDR2 is YSYEKL in the germline V gene. CDR3 sequence (DNA): TGCGCCAGCAGCCAAGAGGTGAGCGGCATTCGGGGCAATGAGCAGTTCTTC. Its translation is CASSQEVSGIRGNEQFF.

The chain joins TRBV7-2 to TRBJ1-1; D gene ambiguous. This CDR3 has 14 residues. Trimming took 1 base from V and 6 from J, leaving 12 bases between them. Germline CDR1 SGHTA, CDR2 FQGNSA. The CDR3 is CASSLGPGEPEAFF. The DNA of the CDR3 is TGTGCCAGCAGCTTAGGTCCCGGGGAACCTGAAGCTTTCTTT.

The chain couples TRBV5-1 to TRBJ1-6; the D is unclear. The germline CDR1 and CDR2 sequences are SGHRS and YFSETQ. The CDR3 runs to 16 residues. V shed 0 bases and J shed 0 bases, with 7 bases lying between them. The CDR3 region is CASSLESISYNSPLHF. In DNA form, the CDR3 reads TGCGCCAGCAGCTTGGAGTCTATCTCCTATAATTCACCCCTCCACTTT.

With regard to this clone: The identical CDR3 is also encoded by other nucleotide sequences in the sample. V is TRBV30 and J is TRBJ2-5, with D uncertain. From germline, CDR1 is GTSNPN and CDR2 SVGIG (reference sequence). Trimming pared 1 base from V and 5 bases from J, leaving 5 bases between. There are 11 residues in the CDR3. CDR3 DNA: TGTGCCTGGAGTGGGTCTGAGACCCAGTACTTC. It is translated as CAWSGSETQYF.

The chain uses TRBV19 and TRBJ2-3; TRBD1 agrees at 8 bases. Germline V lookup: CDR1 LNHDA, CDR2 SQIVND (reference sequence). V lost 2 bases to trimming and J lost 2 bases; unmatched junction nucleotides: 6. The CDR3 covers 16 residues. CDR3 amino acids: CASSIWGQEHTDTQYF. DNA for the CDR3: TGTGCCAGTAGTATATGGGGACAGGAGCACACAGATACGCAGTATTTT.

The chain combines TRBV10-3 with TRBJ2-1; TRBD1 aligns across 8 bases. CDR1 and CDR2 (germline): ENHRY, SYGVKD. This CDR3 is 15 amino acids long. The V segment lost 3 bases and the J segment 0 bases; nucleotides outside the gene matches: 1. Written as DNA, the CDR3 is TGTGCCATCAGTGAAACAGGGGGCTCCTACAATGAGCAGTTCTTC. Translated, it gives CAISETGGSYNEQFF.

The chain carries TRBV6-1 and TRBJ2-1; TRBD2 aligns across 13 bases. This CDR3 comprises 14 residues. J gave up 9 bases and V 4 bases, and 3 bases lay outside the gene matches. CDR1 and CDR2 from the germline V gene are MNHNS and SASEGT. The CDR3 sequence: CASSAGLAGVEQFF. CDR3 nucleotides: TGTGCCAGCAGTGCCGGACTAGCGGGAGTTGAGCAGTTCTTC.

A single count supports this clone. This chain links TRBV5-1 with TRBJ1-4; TRBD1 matches 8 bases. The CDR3 consists of 15 residues. CDR1 and CDR2 (germline): SGHRS, YFSETQ. V gave up 0 bases and J gave up 8 bases; unmatched junction bases: 6. For the CDR3, the DNA is TGCGCCAGCAGCTTGGAGGGACAGGATCGCGAAAAACTGTTTTTT. Translation gives CASSLEGQDREKLFF.